Sequencing of this T cell receptor beta chain was carried out in a study of OX40 agonist ivuxolimab in advanced cancers. With regard to this clone: Other DNA sequences of this sample code for an identical CDR3.

The protocol was immunoSEQ multiplex PCR, while the TCRdb copy is restricted to in-frame clones and leaves out a portion. The table includes about 77,000 clones, around 92% detected once. Patients had blood sampled at baseline and again on cycle 4 day 1 and cycle 7 day 1. The CDR3 sequence is 14 residues long. With 2 bases removed from V and 5 bases from J, the gap between germline ends came to 9 bases. Germline V gives CDR1 MNHEY, CDR2 SVGAGI. This receptor was identified in an adult with an advanced solid tumor such as melanoma, head and neck, liver or kidney cancer. The sequencing used CD4+ or CD8+ T cells sorted from blood, collected in a trial of the OX40 agonist ivuxolimab. The chain uses TRBV6-5 and TRBJ2-2; D possibly corresponds to TRBD1 (5 bases). The CDR3: CASSYPQGTGELFF. Here the CDR3 DNA reads TGTGCCAGCAGTTACCCCCAGGGAACCGGGGAGCTGTTTTTT.